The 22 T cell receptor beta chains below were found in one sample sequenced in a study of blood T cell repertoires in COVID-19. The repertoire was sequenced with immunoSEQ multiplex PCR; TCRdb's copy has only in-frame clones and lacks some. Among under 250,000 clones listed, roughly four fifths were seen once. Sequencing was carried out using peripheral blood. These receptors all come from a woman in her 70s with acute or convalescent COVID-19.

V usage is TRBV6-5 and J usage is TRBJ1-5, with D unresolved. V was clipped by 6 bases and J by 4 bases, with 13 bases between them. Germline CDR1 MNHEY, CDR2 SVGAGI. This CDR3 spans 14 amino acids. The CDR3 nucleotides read TGTGCCAGCAGACCCGGACGAGGGAATCAGCCCCAGCATTTT. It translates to CASRPGRGNQPQHF.

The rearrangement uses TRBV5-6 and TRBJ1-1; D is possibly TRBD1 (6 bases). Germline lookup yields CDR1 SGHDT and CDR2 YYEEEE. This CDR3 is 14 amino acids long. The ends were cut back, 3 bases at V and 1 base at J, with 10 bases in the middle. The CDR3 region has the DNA TGTGCCAGCAGCTCCCGGGGGGCGAACACTGAAGCTTTCTTT. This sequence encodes CASSSRGANTEAFF.

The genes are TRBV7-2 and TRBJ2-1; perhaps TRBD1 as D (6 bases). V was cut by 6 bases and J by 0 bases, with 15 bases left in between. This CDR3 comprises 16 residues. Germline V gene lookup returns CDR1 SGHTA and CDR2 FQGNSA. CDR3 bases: TGTGCCAGCAGACGGACAGCGGACAGCTCCTACAATGAGCAGTTCTTC. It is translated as CASRRTADSSYNEQFF.

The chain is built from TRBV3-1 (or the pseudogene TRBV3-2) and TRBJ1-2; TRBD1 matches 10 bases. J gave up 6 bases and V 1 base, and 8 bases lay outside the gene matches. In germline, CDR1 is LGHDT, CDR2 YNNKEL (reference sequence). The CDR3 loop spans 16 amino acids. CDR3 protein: CASSQGDSGTGDGYTF. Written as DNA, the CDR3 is TGTGCCAGCAGCCAAGGGGACTCCGGGACAGGGGATGGCTACACCTTC.

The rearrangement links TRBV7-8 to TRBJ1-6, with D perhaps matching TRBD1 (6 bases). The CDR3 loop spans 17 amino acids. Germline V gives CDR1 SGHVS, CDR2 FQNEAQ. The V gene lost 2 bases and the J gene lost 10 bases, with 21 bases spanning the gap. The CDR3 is CASSLTGRGLGSSPLHF. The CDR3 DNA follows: TGTGCCAGCAGCTTAACAGGGCGAGGTTTGGGGAGCTCACCCCTCCACTTT.

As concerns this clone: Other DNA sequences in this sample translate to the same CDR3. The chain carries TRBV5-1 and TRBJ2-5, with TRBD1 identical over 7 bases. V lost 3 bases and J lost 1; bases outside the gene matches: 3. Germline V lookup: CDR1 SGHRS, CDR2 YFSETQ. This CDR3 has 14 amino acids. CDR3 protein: CASSSGQPQETQYF. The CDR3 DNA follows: TGCGCCAGCAGCTCGGGACAGCCCCAAGAGACCCAGTACTTC.

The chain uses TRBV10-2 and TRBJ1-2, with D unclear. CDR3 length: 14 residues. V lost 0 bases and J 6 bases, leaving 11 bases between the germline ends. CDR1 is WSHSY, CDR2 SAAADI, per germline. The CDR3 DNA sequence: TGCGCCAGCAGTGAGTCGAACAGCTATAATGGCTACACCTTC. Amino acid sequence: CASSESNSYNGYTF.

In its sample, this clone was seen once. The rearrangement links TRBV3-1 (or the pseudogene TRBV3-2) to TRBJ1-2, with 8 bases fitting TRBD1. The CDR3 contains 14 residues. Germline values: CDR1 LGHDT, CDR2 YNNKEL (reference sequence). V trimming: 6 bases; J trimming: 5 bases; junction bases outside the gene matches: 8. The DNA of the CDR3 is TGTGCCAGCAGACCTCGGGACAGGTTTTATGGCTACACCTTC. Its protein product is CASRPRDRFYGYTF.

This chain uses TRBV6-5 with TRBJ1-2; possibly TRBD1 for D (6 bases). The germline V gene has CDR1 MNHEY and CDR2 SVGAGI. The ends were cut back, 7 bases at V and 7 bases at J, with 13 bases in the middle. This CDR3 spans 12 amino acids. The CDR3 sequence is CASTRGRLGYTF. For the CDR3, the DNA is TGTGCCAGCACCAGGGGCCGCCTTGGCTACACCTTC.

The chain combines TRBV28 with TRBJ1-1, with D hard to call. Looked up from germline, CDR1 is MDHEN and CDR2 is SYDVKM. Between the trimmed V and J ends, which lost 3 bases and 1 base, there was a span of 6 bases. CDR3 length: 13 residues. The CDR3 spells CASSFSGNTEAFF. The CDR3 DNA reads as TGTGCCAGCAGTTTTTCGGGGAACACTGAAGCTTTCTTT.

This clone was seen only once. CDR3 residues: CASSQDRDAYEQYF. CDR3 nucleotides: TGCGCCAGCAGCCAGGACAGGGACGCCTACGAGCAGTACTTC. The genes are TRBV4-3 and TRBJ2-7; 8 bases map to TRBD1. Germline V gene lookup returns CDR1 LGHNA and CDR2 YSLEER. The CDR3 is 14 residues long. Unmatched junction bases numbered 3, after V lost 3 bases and J lost 2 bases.

The CDR3 protein is CAISRTGVGFRTKNIQYF. The CDR3 bases are TGTGCCATCAGCCGGACAGGGGTCGGATTTAGAACCAAAAACATTCAGTACTTC. The chain uses TRBV28 and TRBJ2-4; TRBD1 matches at 9 bases. CDR1 and CDR2 from the germline V gene are MDHEN and SYDVKM. V lost 10 bases and J lost 2; bases outside the gene matches: 18. The CDR3 consists of 18 residues.

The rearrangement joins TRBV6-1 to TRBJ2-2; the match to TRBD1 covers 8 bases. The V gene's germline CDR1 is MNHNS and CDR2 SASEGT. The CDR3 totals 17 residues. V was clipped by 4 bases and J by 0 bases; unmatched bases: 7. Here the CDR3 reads CASSAGGGQANTGELFF. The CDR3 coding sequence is TGTGCCAGCAGTGCAGGGGGCGGACAAGCGAACACCGGGGAGCTGTTTTTT.

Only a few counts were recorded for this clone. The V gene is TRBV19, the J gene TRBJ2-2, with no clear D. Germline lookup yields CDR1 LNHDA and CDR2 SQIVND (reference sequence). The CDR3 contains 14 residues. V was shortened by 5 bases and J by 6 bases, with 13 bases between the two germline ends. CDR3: CASSPQEIAGELFF. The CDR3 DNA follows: TGTGCCAGTAGTCCCCAGGAAATCGCCGGGGAGCTGTTTTTT. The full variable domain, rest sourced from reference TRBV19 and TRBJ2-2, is DGGITQSPKYLFRKEGQNVTLSCEQNLNHDAMYWYRQDPGQGLRLIYYSQIVNDFQKGDIAEGYSVSREKKESFPLTVTSAQKNPTAFYLCASSPQEIAGELFFGEGSRLTVL.

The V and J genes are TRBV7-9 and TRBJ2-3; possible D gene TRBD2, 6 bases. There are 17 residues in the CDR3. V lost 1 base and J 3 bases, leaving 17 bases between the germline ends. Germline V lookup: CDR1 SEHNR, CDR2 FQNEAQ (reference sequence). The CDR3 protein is CASSLVAYAGRTDTQYF. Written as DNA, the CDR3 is TGTGCCAGCAGCTTAGTTGCGTATGCGGGGAGGACAGATACGCAGTATTTT.

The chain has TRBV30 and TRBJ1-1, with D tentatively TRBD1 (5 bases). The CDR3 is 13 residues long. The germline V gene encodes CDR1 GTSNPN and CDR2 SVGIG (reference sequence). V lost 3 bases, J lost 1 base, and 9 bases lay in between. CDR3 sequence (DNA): TGTGCCTGGAGGGGGCAGGGGAACACTGAAGCTTTCTTT. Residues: CAWRGQGNTEAFF.

The CDR3 region is CASSQAGAANQPQHF. As DNA, the CDR3 is TGTGCCAGCAGCCAAGCTGGAGCAGCTAATCAGCCCCAGCATTTT. The chain uses TRBV3-1 (or the pseudogene TRBV3-2) and TRBJ1-5; D not certain. V was trimmed by 1 base and J by 4 bases, leaving 11 bases between them. The CDR3 runs 15 residues. The germline CDR1 and CDR2 sequences are LGHDT and YNNKEL (reference sequence).

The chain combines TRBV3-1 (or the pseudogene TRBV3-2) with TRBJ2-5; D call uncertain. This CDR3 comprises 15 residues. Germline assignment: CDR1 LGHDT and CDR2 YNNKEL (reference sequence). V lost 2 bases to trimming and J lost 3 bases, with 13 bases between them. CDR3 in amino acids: CASSQSVTPKETQYF. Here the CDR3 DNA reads TGTGCCAGCAGCCAATCTGTTACACCGAAAGAGACCCAGTACTTC.

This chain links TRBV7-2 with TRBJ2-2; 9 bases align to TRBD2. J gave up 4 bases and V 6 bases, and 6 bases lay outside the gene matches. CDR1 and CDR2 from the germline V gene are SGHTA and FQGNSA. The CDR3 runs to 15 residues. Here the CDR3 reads CASSPARGGTGELFF. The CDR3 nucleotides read TGTGCCAGCAGTCCAGCGCGGGGGGGCACCGGGGAGCTGTTTTTT.

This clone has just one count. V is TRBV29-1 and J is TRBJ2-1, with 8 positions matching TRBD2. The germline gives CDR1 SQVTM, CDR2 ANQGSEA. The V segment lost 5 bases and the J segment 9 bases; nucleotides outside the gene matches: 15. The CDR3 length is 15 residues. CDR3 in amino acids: CSVSTGSRGGSEQFF. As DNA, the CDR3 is TGCAGCGTTTCAACAGGGTCACGCGGGGGGAGTGAGCAGTTCTTC.

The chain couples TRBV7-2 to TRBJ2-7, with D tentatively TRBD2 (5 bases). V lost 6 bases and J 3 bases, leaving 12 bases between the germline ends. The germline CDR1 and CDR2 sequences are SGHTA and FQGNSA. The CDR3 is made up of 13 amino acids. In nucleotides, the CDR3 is TGTGCCAGCAGTTATGGACTTATCTACGAGCAGTACTTC. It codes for CASSYGLIYEQYF.

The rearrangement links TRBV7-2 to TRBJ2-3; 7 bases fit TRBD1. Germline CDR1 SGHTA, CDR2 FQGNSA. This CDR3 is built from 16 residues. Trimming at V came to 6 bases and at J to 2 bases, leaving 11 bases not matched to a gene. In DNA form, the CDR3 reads TGTGCCAGCAGTTTTCGAGGACAGGCCAACACAGATACGCAGTATTTT. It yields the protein CASSFRGQANTDTQYF.